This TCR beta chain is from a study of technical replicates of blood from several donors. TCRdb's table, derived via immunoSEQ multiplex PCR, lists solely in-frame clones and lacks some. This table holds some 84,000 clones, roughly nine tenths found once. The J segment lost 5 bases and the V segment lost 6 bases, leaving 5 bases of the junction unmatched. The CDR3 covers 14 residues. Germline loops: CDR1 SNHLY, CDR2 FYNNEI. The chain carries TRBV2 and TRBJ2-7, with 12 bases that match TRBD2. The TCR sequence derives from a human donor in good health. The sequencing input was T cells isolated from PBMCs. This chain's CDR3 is CASSKLAGGNEQYF. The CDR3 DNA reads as TGTGCCAGCAGCAAACTAGCGGGAGGAAACGAGCAGTACTTC.